Below, 18 T cell receptor beta chains from the same sample are listed, as sequenced in a study of graft-versus-host responses after intestinal transplantation. Their antigens are not known. TCRdb keeps only in-frame clones here, not all; method: immunoSEQ multiplex PCR. Among 85,000 to 100,000 clones listed, roughly 90% were seen once. This sample comprised unstimulated CD4+ T cells sorted from spleen or lymph node cells, obtained before transplant. The receptors were gathered from a human donor who was the organ donor for an intestinal transplant.

The chain couples TRBV29-1 to TRBJ2-1; no definite D call. This CDR3 is 15 amino acids long. The ends were cut back, 4 bases at V and 7 bases at J, with 20 bases in the middle. Germline CDR1 is SQVTM and CDR2 is ANQGSEA. Written as DNA, the CDR3 is TGCAGCGTTGGTGGTTTACTCCTGGTAGAAAATGAGCAGTTCTTC. Amino acid sequence: CSVGGLLLVENEQFF.

The rearrangement links TRBV9 to TRBJ2-3, with TRBD2 matching 8 bases. V trimming: 0 bases; J trimming: 1 base; junction bases outside the gene matches: 1. The CDR3 is 15 residues long. CDR1 is SGDLS and CDR2 is YYNGEE in the germline V gene. DNA for the CDR3: TGTGCCAGCAGCGTAGAAGCGGGGGGCACAGATACGCAGTATTTT. It codes for CASSVEAGGTDTQYF.

The chain recombines TRBV30 with TRBJ1-2; D is perhaps TRBD1 (6 bases). The CDR3 is made up of 17 amino acids. CDR1 is GTSNPN, CDR2 SVGIG, per germline (reference sequence). V was trimmed by 0 bases and J by 5 bases, leaving 22 bases between them. The CDR3: CAWSVPQGTVVQYGYTF. DNA for the CDR3: TGTGCCTGGAGTGTCCCCCAGGGGACCGTAGTTCAATATGGCTACACCTTC.

V gene TRBV18 combines with J gene TRBJ2-3, with a possible D match to TRBD2 (5 bases). Trimming pared 2 bases from V and 4 bases from J, leaving 22 bases between. Germline V gene data show CDR1 as KGHSH and CDR2 as LQKENI. The CDR3 consists of 18 residues. The CDR3 bases are TGTGCCAGCTCACCATCCCTTGTGGTGGGAGTGTCCGCAGATACGCAGTATTTT. Its translation: CASSPSLVVGVSADTQYF.

The chain has TRBV5-6 and TRBJ2-5; 10 positions agree with TRBD2. The CDR3 is 17 residues long. The trim removed 0 bases at V and 1 base at J, leaving 6 bases unmatched. Germline CDR1 and CDR2: SGHDT and YYEEEE. CDR3 bases: TGTGCCAGCAGCTTGGGCCCACTAGCGGGGTTCCAAGAGACCCAGTACTTC. The encoded protein is CASSLGPLAGFQETQYF.

This chain uses TRBV5-4 with TRBJ1-3, with 7 bases that match TRBD1. Germline CDR1 reads SGHNT; CDR2 reads YYREEE (reference sequence). Germline trimming cut 0 bases from V and 3 bases from J; bases unmatched to any gene: 9. The CDR3 runs to 17 residues. DNA of the CDR3: TGTGCCAGCAGCTTGGTGGAGGGGGCGCAGTATGGAAACACCATATATTTT. This gives the protein CASSLVEGAQYGNTIYF.

This chain links TRBV19 with TRBJ1-1; D gene unclear. The ends were cut back, 4 bases at V and 5 bases at J, with 11 bases in the middle. CDR1 is LNHDA, CDR2 SQIVND, per germline (reference sequence). The CDR3 covers 13 residues. CDR3 residues: CASSRVRDTEAFF. The CDR3 nucleotides read TGTGCCAGTAGTAGAGTTCGGGATACTGAAGCTTTCTTT.

The chain recombines TRBV6-5 with TRBJ2-7; 7 bases match TRBD1. V lost 5 bases, J lost 4 bases, and 8 bases stayed unmatched. CDR3 size: 14 residues. CDR1 and CDR2 (germline): MNHEY, SVGAGI. CDR3 sequence (DNA): TGTGCCAGCAGTACCCGACAGGGATGGTACGAGCAGTACTTC. This gives the protein CASSTRQGWYEQYF.

The chain joins TRBV9 to TRBJ2-3; D is perhaps TRBD2 (5 bases). CDR1 is SGDLS and CDR2 is YYNGEE in the germline V gene. V shed 3 bases and J shed 4 bases, with 15 bases lying between them. This CDR3 is built from 15 residues. CDR3 bases: TGTGCCAGCAGCGCCATGATCGGGCGGGCAGATACGCAGTATTTT. It translates to CASSAMIGRADTQYF.

This rearrangement joins TRBV5-1 to TRBJ2-1; 7 bases map to TRBD1. With V trimmed by 4 bases and J by 4 bases, 11 bases remained unmatched. Germline values: CDR1 SGHRS, CDR2 YFSETQ. CDR3 length: 16 amino acids. CDR3 coding DNA: TGCGCCAGCAGCCAGGTCTACAGGGGAATATACAATGAGCAGTTCTTC. This sequence encodes CASSQVYRGIYNEQFF.

The DNA of the CDR3 is TGCGCCAGCAGCCAAGCGGCAGGGGGCAATCGAAGCGCTGAAGCTTTCTTT. Protein product: CASSQAAGGNRSAEAFF. The chain links TRBV4-1 to TRBJ1-1, with 8 bases matching TRBD1. With V trimmed by 1 base and J by 6 bases, 13 bases remained unmatched. The CDR3 runs 17 residues. Per germline, CDR1 MGHRA and CDR2 YSYEKL.

The chain couples TRBV25-1 to TRBJ2-7; 7 bases are shared with TRBD1. The germline V gene has CDR1 MGHDK and CDR2 SYGVNS. The V and J ends lost 1 base and 3 bases, in that order; junction bases with no gene match: 6. The CDR3 runs 15 residues. CDR3 nucleotides: TGTGCCAGCAGTGAATTCAGGGGGAGAAGCTACGAGCAGTACTTC. As protein: CASSEFRGRSYEQYF.

The V gene is TRBV5-1, the J gene TRBJ2-1, with D possibly being TRBD1 (6 bases). V lost 4 bases, J lost 8 bases, and 22 bases lay in between. This CDR3 comprises 16 residues. Germline CDR1 reads SGHRS; CDR2 reads YFSETQ. In DNA form, the CDR3 reads TGCGCCAGCAGCGTATATCGAAGGGGGAGTTTCGATGAGCAGTTCTTC. Amino acid sequence: CASSVYRRGSFDEQFF.

This chain uses TRBV6-5 with TRBJ2-1, with 9 bases identical to TRBD2. The V and J ends lost 2 bases and 10 bases, in that order; junction bases with no gene match: 9. Germline lookup yields CDR1 MNHEY and CDR2 SVGAGI. The CDR3 totals 15 residues. The CDR3 DNA reads as TGTGCCAGCAGTTACGGGCGGGGGGGCGTTGGGGAGCAGTTCTTC. This sequence encodes CASSYGRGGVGEQFF.

This rearrangement joins TRBV9 to TRBJ1-3; weak D call: TRBD1 (6 bases). Per germline, CDR1 SGDLS and CDR2 YYNGEE. CDR3 size: 16 residues. V gave up 2 bases and J gave up 4 bases, with 16 bases separating them. The CDR3 coding sequence is TGTGCCAGCAGCGTGTCAACAGGGATGAACGGAAACACCATATATTTT. Protein product: CASSVSTGMNGNTIYF.

V and J are TRBV21-1 and TRBJ1-5. TRBV21-1 is shown as a pseudogene. CDR3 size: 15 residues. Here the CDR3 DNA reads TGTGCCGGCAGCAAAGTGGGAGGGCCGAGTCAGCCCCAGCATTTT. Protein sequence: CAGSKVGGPSQPQHF.

The chain couples TRBV14 to TRBJ2-2; possibly TRBD2 for D (5 bases). The CDR3 covers 15 residues. Trimming cost V 5 bases and J 2 bases, with 12 bases left between them. The V gene's germline CDR1 is SGHDN and CDR2 FVKESK. The CDR3 region has the DNA TGTGCCAGCAGCGGGAGATTCCCTAACACCGGGGAGCTGTTTTTT. This translates into CASSGRFPNTGELFF. Looking up the rest from reference TRBV14 and TRBJ2-2 gives the full variable domain: EAGVTQFPSHSVIEKGQTVTLRCDPISGHDNLYWYRRVMGKEIKFLLHFVKESKQDESGMPNNRFLAERTGGTYSTLKVQPAELEDSGVYFCASSGRFPNTGELFFGEGSRLTVL.

The J gene is TRBJ1-1, the V gene TRBV10-3, with D perhaps TRBD1 (5 bases). Germline values: CDR1 ENHRY, CDR2 SYGVKD. The CDR3 runs to 13 residues. V lost 6 bases and J lost 7, with 15 bases in between. CDR3 sequence reads: CAIRDDGGGEAFF. The CDR3 nucleotides are TGTGCCATCAGGGACGACGGCGGGGGTGAAGCTTTCTTT.